This T cell receptor beta chain derives from a study of T-cell memory formation after mild COVID-19. For the study at large: Largely donor-specific TCR clusters were found. Overall study findings and caveats: Researchers found some responding clones in pre-infection memory, a sign that cross-reactive memory joined. Clones that shrank (day 15 to 85) were balanced CD4/CD8, whereas later expanders leaned CD4+.

The CDR3 contains 16 residues. Per germline, CDR1 LGHNA and CDR2 YSLEER. V dropped 1 base and J dropped 4; count of bases not matched to a gene: 4. With constant-segment primers, 5'RACE yielded cDNA libraries of TCR alpha and TCR beta that carried sample barcodes and UMIs. Using its own MiXCR run on the 5' RACE reads, TCRdb lists one record per CDR3 protein. The sample has 300,000 to 350,000 distinct CDR3 sequences, approximately 15% seen once. Comments on this clonotype: Its target is not known.

The specimen was PBMCs or a T cell subset sorted from them (not recorded which). The sequence came from a man aged 18 to 35 who had mild COVID-19 (a few samples of this study predate the infection). Cell type and time point are not known. The chain joins TRBV4-3 to TRBJ2-3, with 11 bases that match TRBD1. CDR3 in DNA: TGCGCCAGCAGCCAAGTGGGACAGGGGGTTGCAGATACGCAGTATTTT. It yields the protein CASSQVGQGVADTQYF.